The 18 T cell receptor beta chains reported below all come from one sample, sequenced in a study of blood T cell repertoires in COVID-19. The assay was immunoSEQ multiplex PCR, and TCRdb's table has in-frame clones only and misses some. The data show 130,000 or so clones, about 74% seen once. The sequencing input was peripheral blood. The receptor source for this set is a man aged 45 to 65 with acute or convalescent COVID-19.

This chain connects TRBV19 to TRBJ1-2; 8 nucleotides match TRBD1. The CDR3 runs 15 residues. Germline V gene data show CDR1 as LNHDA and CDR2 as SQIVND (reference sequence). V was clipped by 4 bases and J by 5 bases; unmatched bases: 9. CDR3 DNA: TGTGCCAGTAGTAGAGACAGGGGCGAAGTATATGGCTACACCTTC. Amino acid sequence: CASSRDRGEVYGYTF.

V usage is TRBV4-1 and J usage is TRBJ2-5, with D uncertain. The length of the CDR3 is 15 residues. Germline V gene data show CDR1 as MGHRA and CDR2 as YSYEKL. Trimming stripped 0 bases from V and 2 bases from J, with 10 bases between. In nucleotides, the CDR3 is TGCGCCAGCAGCCAAGACCTCCCGACACAAGAGACCCAGTACTTC. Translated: CASSQDLPTQETQYF.

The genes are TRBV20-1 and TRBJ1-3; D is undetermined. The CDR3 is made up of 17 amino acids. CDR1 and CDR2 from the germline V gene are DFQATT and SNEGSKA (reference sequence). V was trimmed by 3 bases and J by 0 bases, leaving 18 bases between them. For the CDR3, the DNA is TGCAGTGCTAGTAGGGTCAGCGGTCTTTACTCTGGAAACACCATATATTTT. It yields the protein CSASRVSGLYSGNTIYF.

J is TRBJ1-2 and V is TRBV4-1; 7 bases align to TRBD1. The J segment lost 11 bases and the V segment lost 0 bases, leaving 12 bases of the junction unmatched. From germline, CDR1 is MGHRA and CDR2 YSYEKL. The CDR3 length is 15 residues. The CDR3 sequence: CASSQDTDRLRWYTF. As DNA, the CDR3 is TGCGCCAGCAGCCAAGATACGGACAGGCTTCGTTGGTACACCTTC.

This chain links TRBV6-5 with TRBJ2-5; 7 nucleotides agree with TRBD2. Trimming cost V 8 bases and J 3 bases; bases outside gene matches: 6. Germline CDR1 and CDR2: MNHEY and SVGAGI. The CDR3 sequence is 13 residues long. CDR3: CASAILAKETQYF. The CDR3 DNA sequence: TGTGCCAGCGCCATACTAGCGAAAGAGACCCAGTACTTC.

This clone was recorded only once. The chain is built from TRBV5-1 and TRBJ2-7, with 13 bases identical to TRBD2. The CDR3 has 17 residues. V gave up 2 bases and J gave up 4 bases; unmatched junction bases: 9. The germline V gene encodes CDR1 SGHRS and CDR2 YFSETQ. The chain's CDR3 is CASSLPGLAGANYEQYF. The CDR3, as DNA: TGCGCCAGCAGCTTACCCGGACTAGCGGGGGCTAATTACGAGCAGTACTTC.

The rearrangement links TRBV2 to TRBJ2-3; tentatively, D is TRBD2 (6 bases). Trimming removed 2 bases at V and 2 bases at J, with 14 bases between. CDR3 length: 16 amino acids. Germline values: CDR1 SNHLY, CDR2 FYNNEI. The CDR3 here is CASSETVGGYTDTQYF. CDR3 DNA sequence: TGTGCCAGCAGTGAAACGGTGGGGGGTTACACAGATACGCAGTATTTT.

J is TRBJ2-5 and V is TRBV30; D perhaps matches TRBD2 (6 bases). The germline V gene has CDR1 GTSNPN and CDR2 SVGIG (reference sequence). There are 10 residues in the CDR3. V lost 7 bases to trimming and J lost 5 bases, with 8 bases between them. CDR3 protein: CASGVETQYF. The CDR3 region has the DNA TGTGCCTCGGGGGTGGAGACCCAGTACTTC.

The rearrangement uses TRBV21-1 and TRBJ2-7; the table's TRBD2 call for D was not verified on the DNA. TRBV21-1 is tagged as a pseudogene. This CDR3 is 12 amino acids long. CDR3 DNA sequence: TGTGCCAGCAGTTCCGTCTCCTACGAGCAGTACGTC. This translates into CASSSVSYEQYV.

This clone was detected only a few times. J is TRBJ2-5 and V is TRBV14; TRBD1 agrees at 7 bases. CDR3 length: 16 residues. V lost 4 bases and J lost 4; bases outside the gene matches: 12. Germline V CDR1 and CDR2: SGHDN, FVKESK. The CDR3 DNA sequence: TGTGCCAGCAGCCGTAACCTAGGGGGCGCATTAGAGACCCAGTACTTC. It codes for CASSRNLGGALETQYF.

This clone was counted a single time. The CDR3 DNA reads TGTGCCAGCAGCGATGTAGCCGGGACTTCCGAAGGAGATACGCAGTATTTT. It encodes CASSDVAGTSEGDTQYF. The rearrangement joins TRBV7-6 to TRBJ2-3; D possibly corresponds to TRBD2 (6 bases). Germline V lookup: CDR1 SGHVS, CDR2 FNYEAQ. The CDR3 spans 17 residues. V gave up 5 bases and J gave up 5 bases, with 23 bases separating them.

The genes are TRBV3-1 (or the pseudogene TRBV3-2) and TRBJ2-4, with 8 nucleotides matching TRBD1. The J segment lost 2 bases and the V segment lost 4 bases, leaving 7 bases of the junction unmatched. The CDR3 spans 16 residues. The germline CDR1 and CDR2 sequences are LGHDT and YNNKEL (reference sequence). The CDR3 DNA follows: TGTGCCAGCAGCCTCAGGGGGCGCGTGACCAAAAACATTCAGTACTTC. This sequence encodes CASSLRGRVTKNIQYF.

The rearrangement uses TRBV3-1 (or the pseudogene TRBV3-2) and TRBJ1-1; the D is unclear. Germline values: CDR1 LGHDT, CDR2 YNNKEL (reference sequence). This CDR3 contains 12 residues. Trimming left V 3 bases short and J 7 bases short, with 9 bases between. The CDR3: CASSHMQNEAFF. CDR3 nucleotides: TGTGCCAGCAGCCATATGCAGAATGAAGCTTTCTTT.

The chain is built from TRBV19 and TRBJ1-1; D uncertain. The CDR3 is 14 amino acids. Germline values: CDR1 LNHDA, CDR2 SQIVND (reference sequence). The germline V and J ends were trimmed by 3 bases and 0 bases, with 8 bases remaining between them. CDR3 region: CASSMEYMNTEAFF. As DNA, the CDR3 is TGTGCCAGTAGTATGGAGTACATGAACACTGAAGCTTTCTTT.

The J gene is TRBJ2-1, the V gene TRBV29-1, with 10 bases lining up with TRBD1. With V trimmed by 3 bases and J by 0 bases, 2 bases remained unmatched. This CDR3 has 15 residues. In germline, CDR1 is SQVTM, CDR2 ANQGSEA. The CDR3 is CSVEGQGLSYNEQFF. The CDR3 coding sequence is TGCAGCGTTGAGGGACAGGGGCTCTCCTACAATGAGCAGTTCTTC.

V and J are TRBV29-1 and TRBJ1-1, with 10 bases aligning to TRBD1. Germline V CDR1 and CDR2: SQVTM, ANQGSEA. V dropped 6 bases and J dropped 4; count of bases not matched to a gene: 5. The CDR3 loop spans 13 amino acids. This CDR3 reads CSVKGQGSTEAFF. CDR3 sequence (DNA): TGCAGCGTGAAGGGACAGGGGAGCACTGAAGCTTTCTTT.

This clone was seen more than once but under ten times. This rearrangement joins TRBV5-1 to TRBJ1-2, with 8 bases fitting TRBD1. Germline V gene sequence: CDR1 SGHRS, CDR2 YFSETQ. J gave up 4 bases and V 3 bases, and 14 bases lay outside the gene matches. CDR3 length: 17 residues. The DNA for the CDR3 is TGCGCCAGCAGCTATACCGGCCAGGGGGCGCAGGGCTATGGCTACACCTTC. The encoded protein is CASSYTGQGAQGYGYTF.

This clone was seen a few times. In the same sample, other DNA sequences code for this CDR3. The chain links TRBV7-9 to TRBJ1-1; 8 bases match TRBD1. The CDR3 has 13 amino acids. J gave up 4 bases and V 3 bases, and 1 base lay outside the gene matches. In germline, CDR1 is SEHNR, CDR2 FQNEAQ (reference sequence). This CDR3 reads CASSFDRGTEAFF. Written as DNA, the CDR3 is TGTGCCAGCAGCTTCGACAGGGGCACTGAAGCTTTCTTT.